These 28 T cell receptor beta chains were all obtained from the same sample, sequenced in a study of early T cells in non-severe SARS-CoV-2 infection. TCRdb ran MiXCR on the 5' RACE reads and lists one entry per CDR3 protein. The table shows under 75,000 distinct CDR3 sequences, with roughly 13% occurring only once. Source material: whole blood. These receptor sequences come from an adult who was a healthcare worker with PCR-confirmed SARS-CoV-2 infection or an uninfected control (not recorded which).

This clonotype was recorded a few times. The gene calls are TRBV24-1 and TRBJ2-2, with D unclear. Trimming removed 5 bases from V and 6 bases from J, with 12 bases in between. CDR3 size: 14 residues. Germline CDR1 reads KGHDR; CDR2 reads SFDVKD. This CDR3 reads CATSGGLSAGELFF. The CDR3 coding sequence is TGTGCCACCAGTGGCGGCCTCTCCGCCGGGGAGCTGTTTTTT.

This chain uses TRBV28 with TRBJ2-7, with 7 bases fitting TRBD1. Trimming took 8 bases from V and 9 from J; bases not matched to a gene: 16. This CDR3 has 14 residues. Looked up from germline, CDR1 is MDHEN and CDR2 is SYDVKM. Here the CDR3 DNA reads TGTGCCAGCGCAGGTGGACAGGCCCTACGAAGGCAGTACTTC. It is translated as CASAGGQALRRQYF.

This clonotype has ten or more counts. The chain links TRBV5-1 to TRBJ2-7; D remains ambiguous. The CDR3 consists of 13 residues. Trimming stripped 1 base from V and 6 bases from J, with 11 bases between. The germline V gene has CDR1 SGHRS and CDR2 YFSETQ. The CDR3 region is CASSLSVSGEQYF. CDR3 nucleotides: TGCGCCAGCAGCTTGTCCGTCAGTGGCGAGCAGTACTTC.

In this sample, this clonotype turned up many times. This rearrangement joins TRBV6-1 to TRBJ2-1; D is ambiguous. Trimming removed 3 bases from V and 6 bases from J, with 12 bases in between. Germline CDR1 and CDR2: MNHNS and SASEGT. The CDR3 length is 14 residues. The CDR3 sequence is CASSEGTGFNEQFF. The CDR3 coding sequence is TGTGCCAGCAGTGAGGGAACCGGGTTCAATGAGCAGTTCTTC.

The chain combines TRBV27 with TRBJ1-1, with 8 bases lining up with TRBD1. CDR1 is MNHEY and CDR2 is SMNVEV in the germline V gene (reference sequence). The CDR3 totals 15 residues. With V trimmed by 4 bases and J by 6 bases, 10 bases remained unmatched. CDR3 in DNA: TGTGCCAGCAGTTGGCGGACAGGGCCGCGGGCTGAAGCTTTCTTT. Translation: CASSWRTGPRAEAFF.

This clonotype has a handful of counts. The genes are TRBV10-3 and TRBJ2-1; TRBD2 matches at 9 bases. In germline, CDR1 is ENHRY, CDR2 SYGVKD. Trimming at V came to 8 bases and at J to 2 bases, leaving 16 bases not matched to a gene. The CDR3 extends over 18 amino acids. CDR3 coding DNA: TGTGCCATCGTTCTTCTAGCGGGAATCCGCGGCCCCTACAATGAGCAGTTCTTC. This codes for CAIVLLAGIRGPYNEQFF.

The chain is built from TRBV29-1 and TRBJ1-1, with D unresolved. Per germline, CDR1 SQVTM and CDR2 ANQGSEA. This CDR3 contains 12 residues. V was shortened by 1 base and J by 6 bases, with 9 bases between the two germline ends. DNA of the CDR3: TGCAGCGTTGAAGGGGGAGCAGCTGAAGCTTTCTTT. It encodes CSVEGGAAEAFF.

This clonotype was counted a few times. The V and J genes are TRBV7-2 and TRBJ1-1; D call uncertain. Deletions cut 5 bases from V and 3 bases from J, with 7 bases between. The CDR3 totals 12 residues. The germline gives CDR1 SGHTA, CDR2 FQGNSA. Here the CDR3 reads CASSKGHTEAFF. The CDR3 DNA follows: TGTGCCAGCAGCAAGGGCCACACTGAAGCTTTCTTT.

The sample holds many counts of this clonotype. This chain connects TRBV2 to TRBJ2-1; TRBD2 matches at 12 bases. V lost 1 base and J lost 7; bases outside the gene matches: 8. Germline V gene sequence: CDR1 SNHLY, CDR2 FYNNEI. The CDR3 contains 17 residues. The CDR3 nucleotides are TGTGCCAGCAGTGAAGATTCGACTAGCGGGAGATATAATGAGCAGTTCTTC. Translating gives CASSEDSTSGRYNEQFF.

There are many counts of this clonotype. This chain joins TRBV20-1 and TRBJ1-1; D gene ambiguous. The V gene's germline CDR1 is DFQATT and CDR2 SNEGSKA (reference sequence). Trimming removed 3 bases at V and 1 base at J, with 6 bases between. The CDR3 totals 12 residues. The CDR3 DNA is TGCAGTGCTAGTCGGACGAACACTGAAGCTTTCTTT. This translates into CSASRTNTEAFF.

The V and J genes are TRBV15 and TRBJ2-1; D is ambiguous. Germline loops: CDR1 LNHNV, CDR2 YYDKDF (reference sequence). The CDR3 length is 12 residues. V was cut by 0 bases and J by 9 bases, with 6 bases left in between. This chain's CDR3 is CATSRDLGEQFF. DNA for the CDR3: TGTGCCACCAGCAGAGATCTGGGTGAGCAGTTCTTC.

A few counts support this clonotype. The genes are TRBV25-1 and TRBJ1-6; D not certain. Trimming left V 8 bases short and J 9 bases short, with 14 bases between. The CDR3 is 13 residues long. Germline V CDR1 and CDR2: MGHDK, SYGVNS. CDR3 residues: CASLRTVGSPLHF. CDR3 in DNA: TGTGCCAGCCTAAGGACGGTCGGTTCACCCCTCCACTTT.

V is TRBV28 and J is TRBJ2-7; D is undetermined. V lost 6 bases to trimming and J lost 3 bases, with 6 bases between them. From germline, CDR1 is MDHEN and CDR2 SYDVKM. The length of the CDR3 is 11 residues. CDR3 nucleotides: TGTGCCAGCAGGGGTATCTACGAGCAGTACTTC. It is translated as CASRGIYEQYF.

The V and J genes are TRBV6-5 and TRBJ2-7; 12 bases match TRBD1. The CDR3 runs 13 residues. The V segment lost 8 bases and the J segment 3 bases; nucleotides outside the gene matches: 2. Germline loops: CDR1 MNHEY, CDR2 SVGAGI. CDR3 protein: CASGTGGRYEQYF. The CDR3 DNA reads TGTGCCAGCGGGACAGGGGGCCGCTACGAGCAGTACTTC.

This chain links TRBV9 with TRBJ2-7; D may be TRBD1 (5 bases). V lost 3 bases and J 0 bases, leaving 10 bases between the germline ends. This CDR3 region has 14 residues. The V gene's germline CDR1 is SGDLS and CDR2 YYNGEE. The CDR3 is CASSDGHFSYEQYF. The CDR3, as DNA: TGTGCCAGCAGCGACGGACACTTCTCCTACGAGCAGTACTTC.

In regard to this clonotype: A read error may produce the germline difference seen at one junction end. This chain connects TRBV24-1 to TRBJ2-5; 9 bases map to TRBD1. CDR3 length equals 15 residues. CDR1 is KGHDR and CDR2 is SFDVKD in the germline V gene. CDR3 nucleotide sequence: TGTGTCACCAGTACAGGGGGCTATCGGCAAGAGACCCAGTACTTC. It translates to CVTSTGGYRQETQYF.

This clonotype was seen repeatedly, ten times or more. One junction end disagrees with the germline gene, perhaps due to a read error. The V gene is TRBV7-9, the J gene TRBJ2-3; D is unresolved. Germline V gene lookup returns CDR1 SEHNR and CDR2 FQNEAQ (reference sequence). The CDR3 spans 11 residues. The CDR3 coding sequence is TGTGCCAACAGCTTGCCGGATACGCAGTATTTT. It specifies CANSLPDTQYF.

In this sample, this clonotype turned up a few times. This rearrangement joins TRBV20-1 to TRBJ2-3; 13 nucleotides match TRBD2. In germline, CDR1 is DFQATT, CDR2 SNEGSKA (reference sequence). This CDR3 has 18 amino acids. Trimming took 2 bases from V and 0 from J; bases not matched to a gene: 8. For the CDR3, the DNA is TGCAGTGCTAGAAAGACTAGCGGGAGGTTATTAAGCACAGATACGCAGTATTTT. Its protein product is CSARKTSGRLLSTDTQYF.

This clonotype has more than one count but fewer than ten. This rearrangement joins TRBV30 to TRBJ1-1, with D uncertain. The V end lost 5 bases, the J end lost 5 bases, and 18 bases lay between the germline ends. This CDR3 is built from 14 residues. The germline V gene encodes CDR1 GTSNPN and CDR2 SVGIG (reference sequence). CDR3 residues: CAWGVKGVRTEAFF. In DNA form, the CDR3 reads TGTGCCTGGGGGGTTAAGGGCGTTCGGACTGAAGCTTTCTTT. Together with reference TRBV30 and TRBJ1-1, the CDR3 gives the full variable domain: SQTIHQWPATLVQPVGSPLSLECTVEGTSNPNLYWYRQAAGRGLQLLFYSVGIGQISSEVPQNLSASRPQDRQFILSSKKLLLSDSGFYLCAWGVKGVRTEAFFGQGTRLTVV.

This chain uses TRBV7-3 with TRBJ2-1, with D perhaps matching TRBD1 or TRBD2 (6 bases each). V gave up 5 bases and J gave up 6 bases, with 11 bases separating them. This CDR3 contains 13 residues. Looked up from germline, CDR1 is SGHTA and CDR2 is FQGTGA. CDR3 DNA sequence: TGTGCCAGCAGCCTAGGGGGGTTCAATGAGCAGTTCTTC. Translation gives CASSLGGFNEQFF.

There are a few counts of this clonotype. The V gene is TRBV29-1, the J gene TRBJ2-3; D is ambiguous. Looked up from germline, CDR1 is SQVTM and CDR2 is ANQGSEA. Trimming took off 4 bases at V and 10 bases at J, with 9 bases between the two ends. This CDR3 is built from 10 residues. For the CDR3, the DNA is TGCAGCGTTGTGCTAGAGTCGCAGTATTTT. It specifies CSVVLESQYF.

The chain carries TRBV6-1 and TRBJ2-7, with 8 bases fitting TRBD2. Germline trimming cut 2 bases from V and 3 bases from J; bases unmatched to any gene: 3. This CDR3 spans 14 amino acids. CDR1 MNHNS and CDR2 SASEGT come from the germline V gene. The CDR3 is CASSELGTSYEQYF. Written as DNA, the CDR3 is TGTGCCAGCAGTGAACTCGGGACTAGCTACGAGCAGTACTTC.

The chain carries TRBV28 and TRBJ1-2, with TRBD1 as a possible D gene (5 bases). The CDR3 spans 12 residues. Germline loops: CDR1 MDHEN, CDR2 SYDVKM. V lost 7 bases to trimming and J lost 8 bases, with 14 bases between them. CDR3 region: CASTMWGDGYTF. The CDR3 DNA follows: TGTGCCAGCACCATGTGGGGGGACGGCTACACCTTC.

The J gene is TRBJ2-3, the V gene TRBV28, with D unresolved. Germline assignment: CDR1 MDHEN and CDR2 SYDVKM. V lost 0 bases and J 5 bases, leaving 9 bases between the germline ends. The CDR3 length is 14 residues. The CDR3 loop is CASSLWRQEDTQYF. Here the CDR3 DNA reads TGTGCCAGCAGTTTATGGAGGCAGGAAGATACGCAGTATTTT.

There are a few counts of this clonotype. The chain has TRBV19 and TRBJ2-6; tentative D call: TRBD1 (6 bases). CDR3 length: 15 residues. Germline-derived CDR1 and CDR2 are LNHDA and SQIVND (reference sequence). V gave up 7 bases and J gave up 0 bases, with 10 bases separating them. The CDR3 spells CASTLQGSGANVLTF. CDR3 DNA: TGTGCCAGTACCCTACAGGGCTCTGGGGCCAACGTCCTGACTTTC.

This clonotype has a handful of counts. The J gene is TRBJ1-6, the V gene TRBV5-1; D remains unclear. Germline V gene sequence: CDR1 SGHRS, CDR2 YFSETQ. The CDR3 sequence is 12 residues long. V was cut by 1 base and J by 10 bases, with 6 bases left in between. CDR3 DNA sequence: TGCGCCAGCAGCTTGCCGGAATCACCCCTCCACTTT. Encoded protein: CASSLPESPLHF.

This clonotype was seen more than once but under ten times. The chain joins TRBV5-6 to TRBJ2-5; D is ambiguous. Germline CDR1 reads SGHDT; CDR2 reads YYEEEE. Trimming pared 0 bases from V and 5 bases from J, leaving 14 bases between. The CDR3 totals 15 residues. The CDR3 here is CASSLEGHGPETQYF. The CDR3 DNA sequence: TGTGCCAGCAGCTTGGAGGGCCACGGCCCGGAGACCCAGTACTTC. The full variable domain, with the rest looked up from reference TRBV5-6 and TRBJ2-5, is DAGVTQSPTHLIKTRGQQVTLRCSPKSGHDTVSWYQQALGQGPQFIFQYYEEEERQRGNFPDRFSGHQFPNYSSELNVNALLLGDSALYLCASSLEGHGPETQYFGPGTRLLVL.

This clonotype appeared once. The chain carries TRBV11-3 and TRBJ2-1; TRBD1 might be the D (5 bases). The CDR3 is made up of 11 amino acids. In germline, CDR1 is SGHNT, CDR2 YENEEA. Trimming cost V 9 bases and J 6 bases, with 9 bases left between them. In DNA, the CDR3 is TGTGCCAGTCAAGGGGCCAATGAGCAGTTCTTC. Translated: CASQGANEQFF.